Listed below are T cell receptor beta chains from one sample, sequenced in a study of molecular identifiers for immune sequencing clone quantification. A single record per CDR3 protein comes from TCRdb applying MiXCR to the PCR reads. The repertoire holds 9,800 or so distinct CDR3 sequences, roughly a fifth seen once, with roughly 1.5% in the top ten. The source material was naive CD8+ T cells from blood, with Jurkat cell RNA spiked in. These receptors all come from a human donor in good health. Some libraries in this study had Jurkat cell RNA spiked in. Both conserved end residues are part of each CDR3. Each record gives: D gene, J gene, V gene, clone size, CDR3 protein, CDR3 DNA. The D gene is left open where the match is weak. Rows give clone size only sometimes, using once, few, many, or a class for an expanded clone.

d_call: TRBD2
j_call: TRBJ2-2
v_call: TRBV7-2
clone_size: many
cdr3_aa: CASSLGLAGKAGELFF
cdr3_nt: TGTGCCAGCAGCTTAGGACTAGCGGGGAAGGCCGGGGAGCTGTTTTTT

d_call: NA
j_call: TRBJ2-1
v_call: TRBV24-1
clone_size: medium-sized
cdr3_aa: CATSEPYGNEQFF
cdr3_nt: TGTGCCACCAGTGAGCCGTATGGGAATGAGCAGTTCTTC

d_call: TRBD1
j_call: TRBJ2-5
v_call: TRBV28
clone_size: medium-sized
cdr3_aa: CASSSGQKETQYF
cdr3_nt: TGTGCCAGCAGCTCGGGACAGAAAGAGACCCAGTACTTC

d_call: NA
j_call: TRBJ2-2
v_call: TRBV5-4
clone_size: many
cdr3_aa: CASSLGDLVPGELFF
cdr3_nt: TGTGCCAGCAGCTTGGGGGACTTAGTCCCCGGGGAGCTGTTTTTT

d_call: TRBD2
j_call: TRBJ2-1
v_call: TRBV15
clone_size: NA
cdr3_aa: CATSPFGGGAYNEQFF
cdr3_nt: TGTGCCACCAGCCCCTTCGGCGGGGGGGCTTACAATGAGCAGTTCTTC

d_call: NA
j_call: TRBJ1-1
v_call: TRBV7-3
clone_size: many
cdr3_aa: CASSPSGLGEAFF
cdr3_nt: TGTGCCAGCAGCCCTTCGGGCCTGGGTGAAGCTTTCTTT

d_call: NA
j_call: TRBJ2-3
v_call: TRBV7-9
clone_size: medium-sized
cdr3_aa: CASKQGADTQYF
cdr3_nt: TGTGCCAGCAAACAGGGTGCAGATACGCAGTATTTT

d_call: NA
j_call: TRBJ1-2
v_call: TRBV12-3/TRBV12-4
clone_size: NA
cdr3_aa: CASSPDRNSDYTF
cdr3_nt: TGTGCCAGCAGCCCCGACAGAAACTCCGACTACACCTTC

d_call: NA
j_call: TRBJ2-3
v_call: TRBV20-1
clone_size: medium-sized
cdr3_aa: CSARVSGRSTDTQYF
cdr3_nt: TGCAGTGCTAGAGTTAGCGGTCGTAGCACAGATACGCAGTATTTT

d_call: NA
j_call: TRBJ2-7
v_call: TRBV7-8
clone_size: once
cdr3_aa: CASSLEGEFYYEQYF
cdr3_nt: TGTGCCAGCAGCTTAGAAGGGGAATTTTACTACGAGCAGTACTTC

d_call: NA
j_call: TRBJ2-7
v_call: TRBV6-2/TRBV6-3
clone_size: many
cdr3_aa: CASSYLDTPYEQYF
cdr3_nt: TGTGCCAGCAGTTACCTTGACACCCCCTACGAGCAGTACTTC

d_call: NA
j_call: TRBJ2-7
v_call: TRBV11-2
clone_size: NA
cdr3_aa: CASSPTDFSYEQYF
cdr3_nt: TGTGCCAGCAGCCCCACCGACTTTTCCTACGAGCAGTACTTC

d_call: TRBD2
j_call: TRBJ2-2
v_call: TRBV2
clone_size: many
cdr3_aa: CASSGSIAGGLAGELFF
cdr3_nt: TGTGCCAGCAGTGGCAGCATAGCGGGAGGCTTGGCCGGGGAGCTGTTTTTT

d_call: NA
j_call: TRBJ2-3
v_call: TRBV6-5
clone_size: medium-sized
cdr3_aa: CASSLGATSWTDTQYF
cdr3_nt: TGTGCCAGCAGTCTCGGGGCCACTAGTTGGACAGATACGCAGTATTTT

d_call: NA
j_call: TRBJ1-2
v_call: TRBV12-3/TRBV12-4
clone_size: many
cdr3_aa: CASSLGPLSYGYTF
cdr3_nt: TGTGCCAGCAGTTTAGGGCCTCTTAGCTATGGCTACACCTTC